The 13 T cell receptor beta chains reported below all come from one sample, sequenced in a study of CD8 T cells in ankylosing spondylitis. General study results and limits: Typical of ankylosing spondylitis blood, it appeared, was a TCR beta motif of eight highly homologous variants.

MiXCR, run by TCRdb on the 5' RACE reads, gives a single entry per CDR3 protein. The table shows 750,000 to 850,000 distinct CDR3 sequences, with approximately 10% occurring only once. These receptors' antigens are unknown. Sequencing was done on a sample of blood, either unsorted or a sorted T cell fraction (not recorded which). These receptors were obtained from a male donor with ankylosing spondylitis.

The sample holds a few counts of this clonotype. V gene TRBV28 combines with J gene TRBJ2-4; D may be TRBD2 (6 bases). The V gene lost 0 bases and the J gene lost 3 bases, with 21 bases spanning the gap. CDR3 length: 19 residues. The germline gives CDR1 MDHEN, CDR2 SYDVKM. CDR3: CASSLWGGRRGEGKNIQYF. Here the CDR3 DNA reads TGTGCCAGCAGTTTATGGGGAGGTAGGAGAGGGGAAGGCAAAAACATTCAGTACTTC.

CDR3 DNA: TGTGCCAGCCAGCGGGATCCCACAGATACGCAGTATTTT. This translates into CASQRDPTDTQYF. The chain employs TRBV9 and TRBJ2-3; 7 positions match TRBD2. The germline gives CDR1 SGDLS, CDR2 YYNGEE. Unmatched junction bases numbered 4, after V lost 7 bases and J lost 2 bases. The CDR3 has 13 amino acids. Drawing the rest from reference TRBV9 and TRBJ2-3, the complete variable domain is DSGVTQTPKHLITATGQRVTLRCSPRSGDLSVYWYQQSLDQGLQFLIQYYNGEERAKGNILERFSAQQFPDLHSELNLSSLELGDSALYFCASQRDPTDTQYFGPGTRLTVL.

This clonotype was counted a few times. This sequence joins TRBV6-1 and TRBJ2-2; 7 bases are shared with TRBD2. Germline CDR1 is MNHNS and CDR2 is SASEGT. This CDR3 region has 14 residues. The V segment lost 5 bases and the J segment 4 bases; nucleotides outside the gene matches: 4. The CDR3 DNA reads as TGTGCCAGCAGTCGCGGGGGATCCACCGGGGAGCTGTTTTTT. This encodes CASSRGGSTGELFF.

In this sample, this clonotype turned up a few times. V usage is TRBV4-1 and J usage is TRBJ2-6; maybe TRBD1 (6 bases). V was trimmed by 4 bases and J by 2 bases, leaving 12 bases between them. CDR3 size: 16 residues. The V gene's germline CDR1 is MGHRA and CDR2 YSYEKL. The CDR3 spells CASSRGQSAGANVLTF. DNA for the CDR3: TGCGCCAGCAGCCGCGGACAGTCAGCTGGGGCCAACGTCCTGACTTTC.

This clonotype was found a few times. The rearrangement links TRBV20-1 to TRBJ1-5; D is uncertain. Trimming stripped 6 bases from V and 4 bases from J, with 13 bases between. CDR3 length: 13 amino acids. The germline CDR1 and CDR2 sequences are DFQATT and SNEGSKA (reference sequence). Written as DNA, the CDR3 is TGCAGTGCCCCAATTAGCTTAAATCAGCCCCAGCATTTT. It is translated as CSAPISLNQPQHF.

This clonotype was recorded many times. The CDR3, as DNA: TGTGCCAGCAGTCCAGACAGAGCCCGTACCTACGAGCAGTACTTC. Translation gives CASSPDRARTYEQYF. The V and J genes are TRBV6-1 and TRBJ2-7, with D maybe TRBD1 (5 bases). Germline CDR1 and CDR2: MNHNS and SASEGT. V gave up 5 bases and J gave up 2 bases, with 16 bases separating them. The CDR3 has 15 amino acids.

This chain links TRBV5-1 with TRBJ1-1; TRBD1 agrees at 7 bases. Germline V CDR1 and CDR2: SGHRS, YFSETQ. The CDR3 consists of 15 residues. The trim removed 4 bases at V and 3 bases at J, leaving 9 bases unmatched. Here the CDR3 reads CASSRGGQGDTEAFF. CDR3 sequence (DNA): TGCGCCAGCAGCCGAGGTGGGCAGGGGGACACTGAAGCTTTCTTT. Together with reference TRBV5-1 and TRBJ1-1, the CDR3 gives the full variable domain: KAGVTQTPRYLIKTRGQQVTLSCSPISGHRSVSWYQQTPGQGLQFLFEYFSETQRNKGNFPGRFSGRQFSNSRSEMNVSTLELGDSALYLCASSRGGQGDTEAFFGQGTRLTVV.

This clonotype has at least ten counts. The rearrangement uses TRBV18 and TRBJ2-1; D is unresolved. Germline assignment: CDR1 KGHSH and CDR2 LQKENI. The germline V and J ends were trimmed by 3 bases and 0 bases, with 15 bases remaining between them. This CDR3 comprises 17 residues. CDR3 loop: CASSPGSWGSSYNEQFF. The CDR3, as DNA: TGTGCCAGCTCACCGGGGTCCTGGGGTAGCTCCTACAATGAGCAGTTCTTC.

This clonotype was observed many times. The genes are TRBV6-1 and TRBJ2-7; 12 bases match TRBD2. This CDR3 has 15 amino acids. V was pared by 6 bases and J by 4 bases, with 7 bases of the junction left unmatched. The V gene's germline CDR1 is MNHNS and CDR2 SASEGT. CDR3 residues: CASSQGLAGIYEQYF. The CDR3 coding sequence is TGTGCCAGCAGCCAAGGACTAGCGGGAATTTACGAGCAGTACTTC.

The chain couples TRBV20-1 to TRBJ2-3; unclear D gene. The CDR3 contains 11 residues. The germline V and J ends were trimmed by 6 bases and 5 bases, with 9 bases remaining between them. Per germline, CDR1 DFQATT and CDR2 SNEGSKA (reference sequence). CDR3 sequence reads: CSAAVLDTQYF. CDR3 nucleotide sequence: TGCAGTGCCGCCGTACTAGATACGCAGTATTTT.

The chain uses TRBV7-3 and TRBJ1-1, with D unresolved. The CDR3 loop spans 15 amino acids. V lost 1 base and J lost 1, with 10 bases in between. Looked up from germline, CDR1 is SGHTA and CDR2 is FQGTGA. The CDR3 loop is CASSLNAPPNTEAFF. CDR3 nucleotides: TGTGCCAGCAGCTTAAATGCACCCCCGAACACTGAAGCTTTCTTT.

The chain couples TRBV12-3 or TRBV12-4 to TRBJ2-5, with D maybe TRBD2 (6 bases). The V end was cut by 2 bases, the J end by 6 bases, with 10 bases between. CDR3 length equals 13 residues. The CDR3 DNA follows: TGTGCCAGCAGTTTACGGGGGAGGCAGACCCAGTACTTC. Translation gives CASSLRGRQTQYF.

In its sample, this clonotype was seen many times. The chain employs TRBV3-1 and TRBJ2-1; D not certain. Trimming cost V 0 bases and J 2 bases, with 5 bases left between them. This CDR3 has 14 amino acids. The germline V gene has CDR1 LGHDT and CDR2 YNNKEL (reference sequence). DNA for the CDR3: TGTGCCAGCAGCCAAGATTCGACCTACAATGAGCAGTTCTTC. It specifies CASSQDSTYNEQFF.